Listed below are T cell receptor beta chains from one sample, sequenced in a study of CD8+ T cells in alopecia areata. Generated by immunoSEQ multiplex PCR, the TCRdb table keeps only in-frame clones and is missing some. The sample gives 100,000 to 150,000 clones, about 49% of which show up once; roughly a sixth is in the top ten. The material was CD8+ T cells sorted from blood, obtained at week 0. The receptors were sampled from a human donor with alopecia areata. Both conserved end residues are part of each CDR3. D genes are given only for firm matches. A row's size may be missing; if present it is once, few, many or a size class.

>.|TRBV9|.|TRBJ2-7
CASSVGAGDYEQYF
TGTGCCAGCAGCGTAGGTGCAGGGGACTACGAGCAGTACTTC
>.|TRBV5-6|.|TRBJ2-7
CASSPGLILYEQYF
TGTGCCAGCAGCCCAGGTCTCATTCTCTACGAGCAGTACTTC
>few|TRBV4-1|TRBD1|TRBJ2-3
CASSPRGPSTDTQYF
TGCGCCAGCAGTCCGAGGGGGCCGAGCACAGATACGCAGTATTTT
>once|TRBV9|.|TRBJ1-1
CASSATLTDDTEAFF
TGTGCCAGCAGCGCAACCTTGACAGATGACACTGAAGCTTTCTTT
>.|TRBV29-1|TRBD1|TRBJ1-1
CSARQGAGTEAFF
TGCAGCGCGAGACAGGGGGCGGGCACTGAAGCTTTCTTT
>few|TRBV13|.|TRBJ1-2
CASSEQGIYGYTF
TGTGCCAGCAGCGAACAGGGAATTTATGGCTACACCTTC
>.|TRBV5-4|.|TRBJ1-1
CASSLNRRTEAFF
TGTGCCAGCAGCCTAAACAGGAGGACTGAAGCTTTCTTT
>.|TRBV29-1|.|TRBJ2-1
CSPGGDCNEQFF
TGCAGCCCAGGGGGGGACTGCAATGAGCAGTTCTTC
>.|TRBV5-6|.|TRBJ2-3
CASSPQGRTDTQYF
TGTGCCAGCAGCCCGCAGGGGCGCACAGATACGCAGTATTTT
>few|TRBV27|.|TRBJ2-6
CASSLGRGTGANVLTF
TGTGCCAGCAGTTTAGGCAGGGGAACCGGGGCCAACGTCCTGACTTTC
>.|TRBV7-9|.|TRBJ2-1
CASSPGLQETNEQFF
TGTGCCAGCAGTCCTGGACTCCAAGAGACCAATGAGCAGTTCTTC
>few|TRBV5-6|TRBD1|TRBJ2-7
CASSFGTGSYEQYF
TGTGCCAGCAGCTTTGGGACAGGATCCTACGAGCAGTACTTC
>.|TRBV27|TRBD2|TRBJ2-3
CASSLASGGPSTDTQYF
TGTGCCAGCAGTTTAGCTAGCGGGGGCCCTAGCACAGATACGCAGTATTTT
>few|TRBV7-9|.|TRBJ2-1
CASSPRARSLNEQFF
TGTGCCAGCAGCCCTAGAGCGAGGAGCCTCAATGAGCAGTTCTTC
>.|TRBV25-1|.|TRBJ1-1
CASSELGENTEAFF
TGTGCCAGCAGTGAACTAGGAGAGAACACTGAAGCTTTCTTT
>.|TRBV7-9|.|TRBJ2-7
CASSLLLGAYEQYF
TGTGCCAGCAGCTTATTGTTGGGAGCCTACGAGCAGTACTTC
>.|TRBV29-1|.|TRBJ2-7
CSVEAVSPGEQYF
TGCAGCGTTGAAGCTGTCAGCCCGGGGGAGCAGTACTTC
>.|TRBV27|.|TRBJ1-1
CASIGGNTEAFF
TGTGCCAGCATAGGGGGGAACACTGAAGCTTTCTTT
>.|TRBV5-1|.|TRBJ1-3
CASSAPDSNTIYF
TGCGCCAGCAGCGCCCCGGATTCTAACACCATATATTTT
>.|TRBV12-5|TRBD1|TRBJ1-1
CASGLSTGVDTEAFF
TGTGCTAGTGGTTTGTCGACAGGGGTAGACACTGAAGCTTTCTTT
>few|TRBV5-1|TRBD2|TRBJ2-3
CASSARGASTDTQYF
TGCGCCAGCAGCGCGCGGGGGGCGAGCACAGATACGCAGTATTTT
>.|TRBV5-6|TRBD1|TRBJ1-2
CASSPDRVTSFGYTF
TGTGCCAGCAGCCCGGACAGGGTTACGTCCTTTGGCTACACCTTC
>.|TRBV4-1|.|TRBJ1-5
CASSPRRAGHQHF
TGCGCCAGCAGCCCCCGCCGGGCCGGGCACCAGCATTTT
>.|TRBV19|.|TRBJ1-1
CASSIFSGTAEAFF
TGTGCCAGTAGTATATTCTCTGGGACGGCCGAAGCTTTCTTT
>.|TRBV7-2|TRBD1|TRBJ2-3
CASRRNRDRVGDTQYF
TGTGCCAGCAGACGGAACCGGGACAGGGTCGGAGATACGCAGTATTTT